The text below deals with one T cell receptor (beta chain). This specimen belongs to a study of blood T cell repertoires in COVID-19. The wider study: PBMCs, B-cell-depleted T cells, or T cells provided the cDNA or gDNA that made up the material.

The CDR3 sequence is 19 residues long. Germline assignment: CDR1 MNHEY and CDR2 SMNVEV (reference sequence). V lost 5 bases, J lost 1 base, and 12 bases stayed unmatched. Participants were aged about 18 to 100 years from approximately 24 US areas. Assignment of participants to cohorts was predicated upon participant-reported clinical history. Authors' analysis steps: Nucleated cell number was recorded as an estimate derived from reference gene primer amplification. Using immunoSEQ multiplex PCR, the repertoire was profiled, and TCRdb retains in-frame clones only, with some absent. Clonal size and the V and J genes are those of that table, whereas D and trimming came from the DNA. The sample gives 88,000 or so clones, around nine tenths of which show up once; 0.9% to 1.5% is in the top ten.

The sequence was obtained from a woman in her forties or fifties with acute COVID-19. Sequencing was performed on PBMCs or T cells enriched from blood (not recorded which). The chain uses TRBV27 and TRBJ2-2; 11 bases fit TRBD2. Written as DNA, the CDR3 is TGTGCCAGCAGTCTCCGACCTATAGCGGGAGGGAAGAACACCGGGGAGCTGTTTTTT. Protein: CASSLRPIAGGKNTGELFF.